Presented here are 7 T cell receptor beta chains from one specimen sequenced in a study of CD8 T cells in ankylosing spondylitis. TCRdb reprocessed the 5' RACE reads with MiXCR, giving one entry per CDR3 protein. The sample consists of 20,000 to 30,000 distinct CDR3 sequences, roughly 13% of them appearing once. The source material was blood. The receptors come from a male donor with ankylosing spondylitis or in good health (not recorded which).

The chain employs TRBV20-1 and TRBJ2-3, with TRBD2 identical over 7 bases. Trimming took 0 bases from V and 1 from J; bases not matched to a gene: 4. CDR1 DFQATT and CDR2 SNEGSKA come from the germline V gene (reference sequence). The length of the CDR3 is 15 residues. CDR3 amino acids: CSARDLAGGTDTQYF. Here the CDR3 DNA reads TGCAGTGCTAGAGATCTGGCGGGGGGCACAGATACGCAGTATTTT.

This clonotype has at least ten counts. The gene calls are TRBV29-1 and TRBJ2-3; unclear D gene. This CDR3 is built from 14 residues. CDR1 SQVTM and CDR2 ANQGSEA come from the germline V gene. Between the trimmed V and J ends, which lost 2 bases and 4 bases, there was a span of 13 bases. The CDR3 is CSVESAPRADTQYF. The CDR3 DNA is TGCAGCGTTGAATCTGCCCCAAGGGCAGATACGCAGTATTTT.

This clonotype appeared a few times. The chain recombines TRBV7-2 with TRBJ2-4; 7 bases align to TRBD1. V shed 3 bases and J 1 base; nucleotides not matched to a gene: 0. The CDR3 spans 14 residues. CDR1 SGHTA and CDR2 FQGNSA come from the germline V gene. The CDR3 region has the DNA TGTGCCAGCAGCTTGACAGGGGCCAAAAACATTCAGTACTTC. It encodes CASSLTGAKNIQYF.

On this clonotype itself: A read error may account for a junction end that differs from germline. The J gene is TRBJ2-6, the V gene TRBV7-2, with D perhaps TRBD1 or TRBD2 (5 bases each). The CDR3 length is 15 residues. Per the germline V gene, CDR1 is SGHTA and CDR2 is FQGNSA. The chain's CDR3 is CANSLAGTGANVLTF. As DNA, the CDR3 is TGTGCCAACAGCTTAGCCGGGACCGGGGCCAACGTCCTGACTTTC.

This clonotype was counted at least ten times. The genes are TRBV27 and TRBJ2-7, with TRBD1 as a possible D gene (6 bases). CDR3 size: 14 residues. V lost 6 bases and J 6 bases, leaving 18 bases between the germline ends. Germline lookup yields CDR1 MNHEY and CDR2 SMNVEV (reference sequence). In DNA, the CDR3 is TGTGCCAGCAGCAGAAACAGGGAAGTCGGCGAGCAGTACTTC. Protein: CASSRNREVGEQYF.

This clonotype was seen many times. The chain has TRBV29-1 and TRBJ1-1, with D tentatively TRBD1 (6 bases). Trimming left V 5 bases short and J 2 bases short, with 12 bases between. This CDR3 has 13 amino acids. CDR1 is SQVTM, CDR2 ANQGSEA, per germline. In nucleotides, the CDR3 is TGCAGCGTTCCGCTACAGGGCAACACTGAAGCTTTCTTT. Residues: CSVPLQGNTEAFF.

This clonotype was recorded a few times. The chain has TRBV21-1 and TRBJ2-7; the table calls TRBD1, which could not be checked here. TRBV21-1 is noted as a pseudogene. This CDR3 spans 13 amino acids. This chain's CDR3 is CASSKRGSGEQYV. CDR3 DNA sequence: TGTGCCAGCAGCAAAAGGGGGAGCGGTGAGCAGTACGTC.